One and the same sample provided the 29 T cell receptor beta chains below, sequenced in a study of blood T cell repertoires in COVID-19. Generated by immunoSEQ multiplex PCR, the TCRdb table keeps only in-frame clones and is missing some. Of 50,000 or so clones in the sample, roughly four fifths were seen once. The sequencing input was peripheral blood. These receptors were collected from a man aged 55 to 69 with active COVID-19.

The chain recombines TRBV6-4 with TRBJ1-6; 8 bases agree with TRBD1. The CDR3 has 19 amino acids. With V trimmed by 3 bases and J by 0 bases, 10 bases remained unmatched. Germline CDR1 and CDR2: MRHNA and SNTAGT. For the CDR3, the DNA is TGTGCCAGCAGTGAAAAAGAGGGACAGGCCTCCTCCTATAATTCACCCCTCCACTTT. Translation: CASSEKEGQASSYNSPLHF.

The CDR3 DNA sequence: TGCGCCAGCAGCCTGGGCCCCGGGGGAGGGACCCAGTACTTC. Translated, it gives CASSLGPGGGTQYF. The chain couples TRBV4-3 to TRBJ2-5; a weak D match, TRBD2 (6 bases). V was shortened by 4 bases and J by 7 bases, with 16 bases between the two germline ends. Looked up from germline, CDR1 is LGHNA and CDR2 is YSLEER. The CDR3 extends over 14 amino acids.

This chain uses TRBV18 with TRBJ1-1; 8 nucleotides align to TRBD1. V shed 3 bases, J shed 0 bases, and the junction held 6 bases outside the gene matches. This CDR3 is 16 amino acids long. Germline V lookup: CDR1 KGHSH, CDR2 LQKENI. In DNA form, the CDR3 reads TGTGCCAGCTCACCCGGGACAGGTCTGTTGAACACTGAAGCTTTCTTT. Residues: CASSPGTGLLNTEAFF.

The chain couples TRBV28 to TRBJ1-1, with a possible D match to TRBD1 (6 bases). Trimming removed 9 bases at V and 0 bases at J, with 17 bases between. In germline, CDR1 is MDHEN, CDR2 SYDVKM. CDR3 length equals 15 residues. In nucleotides, the CDR3 is TGTGCCAGTACCCCCACGACAGGAATGAACACTGAAGCTTTCTTT. Translating gives CASTPTTGMNTEAFF.

The chain carries TRBV27 and TRBJ1-5; 7 nucleotides match TRBD1. CDR3 size: 15 residues. The trim removed 4 bases at V and 7 bases at J, leaving 10 bases unmatched. From germline, CDR1 is MNHEY and CDR2 SMNVEV (reference sequence). The CDR3 DNA is TGTGCCAGCAGTTCCTCTAAGACAGGGAGGCAGCCCCAGCATTTT. Translation: CASSSSKTGRQPQHF.

The V call is TRBV3-1 (or the pseudogene TRBV3-2), the J call TRBJ2-3, with a weak D call TRBD1 (5 bases). Trimming took 3 bases from V and 3 from J, leaving 22 bases between them. Per germline, CDR1 LGHDT and CDR2 YNNKEL (reference sequence). The CDR3 spans 18 residues. The CDR3 spells CASSQKGLRAQRTDTQYF. The CDR3 bases are TGTGCCAGCAGCCAGAAGGGGCTCCGGGCCCAGAGAACAGATACGCAGTATTTT.

J is TRBJ2-2 and V is TRBV6-1; D not certain. The CDR3 runs to 15 residues. CDR1 MNHNS and CDR2 SASEGT come from the germline V gene. V gave up 1 base and J gave up 2 bases, with 8 bases separating them. CDR3 loop: CASSEGQINTGELFF. The CDR3 DNA sequence: TGTGCCAGCAGTGAAGGTCAGATCAACACCGGGGAGCTGTTTTTT.

The J gene is TRBJ2-7, the V gene TRBV2, with 10 bases matching TRBD1. CDR3 length equals 15 residues. Trimming cost V 3 bases and J 5 bases; bases outside gene matches: 7. Germline loops: CDR1 SNHLY, CDR2 FYNNEI. The CDR3 sequence: CASSEGQGRVDEQYF. CDR3 in DNA: TGTGCCAGCAGTGAGGGACAGGGGCGCGTTGACGAGCAGTACTTC.

The J gene is TRBJ2-1, the V gene TRBV18; 8 bases fit TRBD1. The J segment lost 6 bases and the V segment lost 3 bases, leaving 4 bases of the junction unmatched. The CDR3 has 14 amino acids. Germline loops: CDR1 KGHSH, CDR2 LQKENI. The CDR3 sequence: CASSPRTGGNEQFF. The CDR3 DNA sequence: TGTGCCAGCTCACCCCGAACAGGGGGCAATGAGCAGTTCTTC.

The V and J genes are TRBV6-5 and TRBJ2-7, with 10 bases lining up with TRBD2. J lost 3 bases, V lost 7 bases, and 9 bases had no gene match. This CDR3 contains 15 residues. CDR1 and CDR2 (germline): MNHEY, SVGAGI. The CDR3 DNA reads as TGTGCCAGCACCAAACAGCAGCGGGGGGGCTACGAGCAGTACTTC. Translation gives CASTKQQRGGYEQYF.

By share of the sample, this clone is medium-sized. CDR3 sequence: CATSDWGTGGAHQPQHF. CDR3 DNA: TGTGCCACCAGTGATTGGGGGACAGGGGGCGCCCATCAGCCCCAGCATTTT. The chain has TRBV24-1 and TRBJ1-5, with 12 nucleotides matching TRBD1. Germline CDR1 and CDR2: KGHDR and SFDVKD. This CDR3 has 17 amino acids. V gave up 2 bases and J gave up 5 bases; unmatched junction bases: 6.

This chain connects TRBV15 to TRBJ2-7, with a tentative D call TRBD1 (7 bases). The CDR3 length is 16 residues. The germline gives CDR1 LNHNV, CDR2 YYDKDF (reference sequence). V gave up 0 bases and J gave up 1 base, with 13 bases separating them. CDR3 DNA: TGTGCCACCAGCAGAGATTTGACAGGGAGGTCCTACGAGCAGTACTTC. Translation: CATSRDLTGRSYEQYF.

This clone was counted between two and nine times. Here the CDR3 reads CASSLTYSGRGTDTQYF. The CDR3 DNA sequence: TGTGCCAGCAGCTTAACCTATAGCGGGAGAGGGACAGATACGCAGTATTTT. This rearrangement joins TRBV7-3 to TRBJ2-3, with TRBD2 matching 9 bases. The V and J ends lost 0 bases and 3 bases, in that order; junction bases with no gene match: 7. The V gene's germline CDR1 is SGHTA and CDR2 FQGTGA. The CDR3 has 17 amino acids.

V usage is TRBV28 and J usage is TRBJ2-1, with 11 bases lining up with TRBD1. The CDR3 has 14 residues. V lost 8 bases to trimming and J lost 4 bases; unmatched junction nucleotides: 4. Looked up from germline, CDR1 is MDHEN and CDR2 is SYDVKM. The CDR3 is CASLGQGAYNEQFF. The CDR3 region has the DNA TGTGCCAGCCTTGGACAGGGGGCGTACAATGAGCAGTTCTTC.

The chain carries TRBV19 and TRBJ2-2; tentative D call: TRBD2 (7 bases). Trimming took 4 bases from V and 1 from J, leaving 16 bases between them. Germline CDR1 reads LNHDA; CDR2 reads SQIVND (reference sequence). The CDR3 runs to 17 residues. CDR3 bases: TGTGCCAGTAGTAGGGGGGGCTCTTTGGGGAACACCGGGGAGCTGTTTTTT. It is translated as CASSRGGSLGNTGELFF.

For the CDR3, the DNA is TGTGCCAGCAGCCGGACAGGGCCTACCTACGAGCAGTACTTC. This gives the protein CASSRTGPTYEQYF. The chain couples TRBV6-5 to TRBJ2-7; 8 nucleotides match TRBD1. The trim removed 6 bases at V and 2 bases at J, leaving 6 bases unmatched. Germline V lookup: CDR1 MNHEY, CDR2 SVGAGI. CDR3 length: 14 residues.

The CDR3 loop reads CASSFKMARGAAETGELFF. The CDR3 DNA sequence: TGTGCCAGCAGCTTCAAAATGGCCCGAGGAGCGGCTGAGACCGGGGAGCTGTTTTTT. The chain couples TRBV7-9 to TRBJ2-2, with D perhaps matching TRBD2 (5 bases). Between the trimmed V and J ends, which lost 3 bases and 5 bases, there was a span of 25 bases. Germline CDR1 and CDR2: SEHNR and FQNEAQ (reference sequence). The CDR3 extends over 19 amino acids. The whole variable domain, remainder taken from reference TRBV7-9 and TRBJ2-2, is DTGVSQNPRHKITKRGQNVTFRCDPISEHNRLYWYRQTLGQGPEFLTYFQNEAQLEKSRLLSDRFSAERPKGSFSTLEIQRTEQGDSAMYLCASSFKMARGAAETGELFFGEGSRLTVL.

The CDR3 DNA follows: TGTGCCAGCTCACCATTCCAGTCGCAGAACTCTGGAAACACCATATATTTT. This translates into CASSPFQSQNSGNTIYF. The gene calls are TRBV18 and TRBJ1-3; no reliable D call. Germline values: CDR1 KGHSH, CDR2 LQKENI. The CDR3 sequence is 17 residues long. V shed 2 bases and J shed 0 bases, with 14 bases lying between them.

In its sample, this clone was seen a few times. The chain couples TRBV6-2 or TRBV6-3 to TRBJ2-5, with TRBD1 matching 9 bases. The CDR3 covers 16 residues. V dropped 6 bases and J dropped 5; count of bases not matched to a gene: 13. The germline V gene has CDR1 MNHEY and CDR2 SVGEGT. The chain's CDR3 is CASSEGTGLGTETQYF. DNA of the CDR3: TGTGCCAGCAGCGAAGGGACAGGGTTGGGCACCGAGACCCAGTACTTC.

The CDR3 DNA follows: TGCGCCAGCAGGCCAGCGGCCAAAAACATTCAGTACTTC. This translates into CASRPAAKNIQYF. The chain has TRBV5-1 and TRBJ2-4; the D is unclear. Germline CDR1 and CDR2: SGHRS and YFSETQ. V lost 5 bases and J lost 1, with 7 bases in between. The CDR3 spans 13 residues.

The chain recombines TRBV28 with TRBJ2-1; 11 bases agree with TRBD2. Germline V gene lookup returns CDR1 MDHEN and CDR2 SYDVKM. V trimming: 4 bases; J trimming: 5 bases; junction bases outside the gene matches: 4. The CDR3 runs 15 residues. CDR3 DNA: TGTGCCAGCAGTTGGGGACTAGCGGAGAACAATGAGCAGTTCTTC. It yields the protein CASSWGLAENNEQFF. Looking up the rest from reference TRBV28 and TRBJ2-1 gives the full variable domain: DVKVTQSSRYLVKRTGEKVFLECVQDMDHENMFWYRQDPGLGLRLIYFSYDVKMKEKGDIPEGYSVSREKKERFSLILESASTNQTSMYLCASSWGLAENNEQFFGPGTRLTVL.

V gene TRBV2 combines with J gene TRBJ1-2; D remains ambiguous. CDR3 size: 14 residues. Germline V gene sequence: CDR1 SNHLY, CDR2 FYNNEI. The V end was cut by 6 bases, the J end by 0 bases, with 11 bases between. The CDR3, as DNA: TGTGCCAGCAGAACGACTGCGACTAACTATGGCTACACCTTC. This sequence encodes CASRTTATNYGYTF. Drawing the rest from reference TRBV2 and TRBJ1-2, the complete variable domain is EPEVTQTPSHQVTQMGQEVILRCVPISNHLYFYWYRQILGQKVEFLVSFYNNEISEKSEIFDDQFSVERPDGSNFTLKIRSTKLEDSAMYFCASRTTATNYGYTFGSGTRLTVV.

V usage is TRBV2 and J usage is TRBJ2-1, with TRBD1 identical over 7 bases. V lost 4 bases and J lost 9; bases outside the gene matches: 9. Looked up from germline, CDR1 is SNHLY and CDR2 is FYNNEI. The CDR3 is made up of 14 amino acids. The CDR3 protein is CASSGQGDGGEQFF. CDR3 sequence (DNA): TGTGCCAGCAGTGGGCAGGGGGACGGAGGTGAGCAGTTCTTC.

The chain joins TRBV18 to TRBJ2-7, with 7 bases identical to TRBD2. The ends lost 6 bases at V and 7 bases at J; junction bases unmatched: 12. Germline CDR1 is KGHSH and CDR2 is LQKENI. CDR3 length equals 14 residues. For the CDR3, the DNA is TGTGCCAGCTCTCACGGGGCGGGAGAAAAGGAGCAGTACTTC. Its protein product is CASSHGAGEKEQYF.

CDR3 DNA sequence: TGCGCCAGCAGCCTGCAGGGGGCGACCAAAAACATTCAGTACTTC. Translated, it gives CASSLQGATKNIQYF. The chain carries TRBV5-1 and TRBJ2-4; the match to TRBD1 covers 8 bases. The germline gives CDR1 SGHRS, CDR2 YFSETQ. With V trimmed by 4 bases and J by 2 bases, 5 bases remained unmatched. This CDR3 spans 15 amino acids.

J is TRBJ1-2 and V is TRBV28; D possibly corresponds to TRBD1 (6 bases). The length of the CDR3 is 14 residues. Germline V CDR1 and CDR2: MDHEN, SYDVKM. Trimming took off 2 bases at V and 4 bases at J, with 11 bases between the two ends. The CDR3 loop is CASSLDPGVYGYTF. The CDR3 nucleotides are TGTGCCAGCAGTTTAGATCCAGGGGTCTATGGCTACACCTTC.

This clone was counted a single time. The gene calls are TRBV6-2 or TRBV6-3 and TRBJ1-6, with D unclear. Germline CDR1 and CDR2: MNHEY and SVGEGT. The CDR3 extends over 13 amino acids. Trimming left V 6 bases short and J 10 bases short, with 13 bases between. CDR3 DNA: TGTGCCAGCAGCGATGTCGGCGGATCACCCCTCCACTTT. Its protein product is CASSDVGGSPLHF.

The chain links TRBV28 to TRBJ2-7; 8 bases are a match to TRBD1. The CDR3 covers 15 residues. Germline lookup yields CDR1 MDHEN and CDR2 SYDVKM. With 6 bases clipped from V and 5 bases from J, the junction kept 12 bases outside the gene matches. CDR3 sequence reads: CASSPFRGRGDEQYF. In DNA, the CDR3 is TGTGCCAGCAGCCCCTTCAGGGGGCGCGGGGACGAGCAGTACTTC.

The rearrangement uses TRBV19 and TRBJ1-5; TRBD1 matches 8 bases. Trimming removed 5 bases from V and 1 base from J; junction bases left unmatched: 7. In germline, CDR1 is LNHDA, CDR2 SQIVND (reference sequence). There are 16 residues in the CDR3. The chain's CDR3 is CASSDQGALSNQPQHF. The DNA for the CDR3 is TGTGCCAGTAGTGATCAGGGGGCCTTGAGCAATCAGCCCCAGCATTTT.